Here is one TCR beta chain with its context. No antigen is known for it. Per-nucleotide qualities are absent, and no much larger clonotype sits a single base away. V sheds 2 bases and J sheds 3 bases, leaving 16 bases between their ends. Sequences KGHDR (CDR1) and SFDVKD (CDR2) are obtained from the germline V gene. The CDR3 runs 17 residues from the cysteine to the phenylalanine. The retained sequence is limited to the CDR3, 51 bases, with the frame set at the first base. In Seattle, one collaborating source enrolled patients while the infection was active and tracked those patients longitudinally over the course of disease. Collaborating institutions collected whole blood in K2EDTA tubes following their own protocols. For TCRbeta analysis, collaborators shipped samples as frozen whole blood, isolated PBMCs, or DNA extracted from either of those sample types. TCRbeta CDR3 regions were amplified from genomic DNA by means of the immunoSEQ Assay, a bias-controlled multiplex PCR. On the authors' methods: Within the assay, amplification of reference gene primers was used to estimate how many nucleated cells each sample contained. To quantify the absolute abundance of each unique TCRbeta CDR3 rearrangement, sequence reads were collapsed and filtered. For each sample, productive Simpson clonality was calculated by taking the square root of Simpson's diversity index across productive rearrangements. TCRdb's version of the immuneACCESS table is confined to in-frame rearrangements and falls short of the full clone set. An unresolved V gene accounts for under half of the shortfall where checked; the remainder is of unknown origin. V and J calls and clone size come straight from that table; D and trimming were deduced from the DNA. Recorded for this sample are a few hundred thousand clones; roughly 90% of them occurred a single time. Under 8.5% of the sample is in the top ten clones.

This specimen belongs to a study of blood T cell repertoires in COVID-19 (dated by TCRdb to about 2020). Describing the broader study: Collaborator samples came from the United States, Italy and Spain and covered acute and convalescent phases of COVID-19. The material from the prospective study consisted of cDNA or gDNA derived from T cells, B-cell-depleted T cells, or PBMCs. A freely available public database, intended as a resource for researchers studying the immune response to SARS-CoV-2, is where the repertoires were released. Where available, HLA class I and class II types were obtained from metadata supplied by the sample provider rather than from assay-based typing. The dataset comprised deeply sampled blood TCRbeta repertoires from subjects exposed to, actively infected with, or recovered from COVID-19. A de-identified subject ID, COVID-19 status, age in years and sex were almost always included in the sample metadata. The samples were drawn from the first 160 participants of the ongoing ImmuneRACE study and from 1,254 subjects provided by 6 global collaborators. General conclusions and limits of the study: Clinical and demographic metadata were provided uncurated, with the amount varying by source and participant.

The sample consisted of peripheral blood. The rearranged chain carries TRBV24-1 and TRBJ1-5; D gene: possibly TRBD1, on 6 matching bases. The source is a woman aged 55-70 years with COVID-19, enrolled during active disease. The nucleotide sequence is given as TGTGCCACCAGTGATTCAGGGGATTGTAGGAACAATCAGCCCCAGCATTTT. Translated, it gives CATSDSGDCRNNQPQHF.